This T cell receptor beta chain is from a study of cytomegalovirus exposure and HLA in healthy donors. The study, taken as a whole, reports: The study listed approximately 170 cytomegalovirus-associated TCR beta chains. CMV antigen specificity was confirmed in vitro for three CMV-associated chains.

Germline CDR1 SGHNT, CDR2 YYREEE (reference sequence). This CDR3 has 16 amino acids. J gave up 1 base and V 4 bases, and 7 bases lay outside the gene matches. Profiled with immunoSEQ multiplex PCR; TCRdb holds only in-frame clones, not every one. Seen here are 75,000 to 90,000 clones, 90% to 97% observed once, and the top ten hold 1.6%. Details on this clone: Its antigen is currently unknown.

The donors belonged to the approximately 130-subject validation cohort, separate from the approximately 700-subject first cohort. What was sequenced was PBMCs. The sequence was obtained from a young man in good health and CMV-seropositive. V usage is TRBV5-4 and J usage is TRBJ1-1, with TRBD1 identical over 10 bases. In nucleotides, the CDR3 is TGTGCCAGCAGCCTCGGACAGGGGGTGCGGAACACTGAAGCTTTCTTT. Amino acid sequence: CASSLGQGVRNTEAFF.